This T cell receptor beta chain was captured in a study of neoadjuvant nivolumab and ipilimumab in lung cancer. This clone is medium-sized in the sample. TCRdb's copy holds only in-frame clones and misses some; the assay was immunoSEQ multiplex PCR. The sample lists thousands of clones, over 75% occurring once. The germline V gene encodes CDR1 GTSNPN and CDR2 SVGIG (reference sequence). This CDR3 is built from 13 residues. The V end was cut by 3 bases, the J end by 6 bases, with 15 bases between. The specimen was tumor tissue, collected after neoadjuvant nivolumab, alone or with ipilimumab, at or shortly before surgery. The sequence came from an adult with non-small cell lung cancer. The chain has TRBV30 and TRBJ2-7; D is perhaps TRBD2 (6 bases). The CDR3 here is CAWSGGGGFEQYF. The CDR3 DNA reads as TGTGCCTGGAGCGGTGGAGGAGGGTTCGAGCAGTACTTC.